Below, 25 T cell receptor beta chains from the same sample are listed, as sequenced in a study of T cell responses to AZD1222 COVID-19 vaccine. Clones were sequenced by immunoSEQ multiplex PCR, and TCRdb holds only the in-frame ones, with some missing. The sample contains 100,000 to 150,000 clones, about 88% of which appear only once. Here the sequenced sample was peripheral blood, taken on day 0 of AZD1222 vaccination. These receptor sequences come from an adult in good health.

The V gene is TRBV3-1 (or the pseudogene TRBV3-2), the J gene TRBJ1-1; D unresolved. The CDR3 is made up of 13 amino acids. Germline V CDR1 and CDR2: LGHDT, YNNKEL (reference sequence). V lost 1 base and J lost 5, with 8 bases in between. CDR3 amino acids: CASSQVPLTEAFF. CDR3 bases: TGTGCCAGCAGCCAAGTTCCGCTGACTGAAGCTTTCTTT.

CDR3 in DNA: TGCGCCAGCAGCCCCGACACCCCGGGACTAGCGGGAGGGAAAATCTTTAATGAGCAGTTCTTC. Encoded protein: CASSPDTPGLAGGKIFNEQFF. The V gene is TRBV5-1, the J gene TRBJ2-1, with 16 positions matching TRBD2. CDR3 size: 21 residues. Trimming at V came to 4 bases and at J to 7 bases, leaving 20 bases not matched to a gene. Germline lookup yields CDR1 SGHRS and CDR2 YFSETQ.

This rearrangement joins TRBV2 to TRBJ1-4; perhaps TRBD1 as D (6 bases). Trimming took 6 bases from V and 4 from J, leaving 18 bases between them. CDR3 length: 16 residues. Germline-derived CDR1 and CDR2 are SNHLY and FYNNEI. CDR3 protein: CASSLTQGNFNEKLFF. CDR3 nucleotide sequence: TGTGCCAGCAGCCTGACCCAGGGGAACTTTAATGAAAAACTGTTTTTT. The full variable domain, in which reference TRBV2 and TRBJ1-4 provide the parts outside the CDR3, is EPEVTQTPSHQVTQMGQEVILRCVPISNHLYFYWYRQILGQKVEFLVSFYNNEISEKSEIFDDQFSVERPDGSNFTLKIRSTKLEDSAMYFCASSLTQGNFNEKLFFGSGTQLSVL.

The chain combines TRBV24-1 with TRBJ2-1; 13 positions agree with TRBD2. V lost 4 bases to trimming and J lost 0 bases; unmatched junction nucleotides: 11. The CDR3 runs 20 residues. Germline CDR1 is KGHDR and CDR2 is SFDVKD. CDR3 sequence reads: CATSDRYGTSGASSYNEQFF. DNA for the CDR3: TGTGCCACCAGTGACCGATACGGGACTAGCGGGGCAAGCTCCTACAATGAGCAGTTCTTC.

The chain combines TRBV12-1 with TRBJ1-5. TRBV12-1 is flagged as a pseudogene. This CDR3 contains 17 residues. The DNA for the CDR3 is TGTGCCAGCAGCTTTGTGGTAGGGGGGAAATGGAATCAGCCCCAGCATTTT. Translated: CASSFVVGGKWNQPQHF.

The chain uses TRBV28 and TRBJ1-2; 9 bases line up with TRBD1. Germline CDR1 and CDR2: MDHEN and SYDVKM. V was clipped by 5 bases and J by 2 bases; unmatched bases: 3. The CDR3 has 14 residues. Here the CDR3 reads CASSTGTGNYGYTF. As DNA, the CDR3 is TGTGCCAGCAGTACCGGGACAGGGAACTATGGCTACACCTTC.

V and J are TRBV5-4 and TRBJ2-5; 10 bases fit TRBD1. This CDR3 contains 14 residues. With 4 bases clipped from V and 3 bases from J, the junction kept 3 bases outside the gene matches. CDR1 and CDR2 from the germline V gene are SGHNT and YYREEE (reference sequence). CDR3 in DNA: TGTGCCAGCAGCACGGGACAGGGGAAAGAGACCCAGTACTTC. Its translation is CASSTGQGKETQYF.

The chain combines TRBV9 with TRBJ2-1, with 9 positions matching TRBD2. The CDR3 length is 17 residues. CDR1 and CDR2 (germline): SGDLS, YYNGEE. V lost 3 bases and J lost 6; bases outside the gene matches: 13. DNA of the CDR3: TGTGCCAGCAGCGCGCTCCCGGGAGCGGGGGGCTTCAATGAGCAGTTCTTC. Translating gives CASSALPGAGGFNEQFF. Combining the CDR3 with reference TRBV9 and TRBJ2-1 gives the whole variable domain DSGVTQTPKHLITATGQRVTLRCSPRSGDLSVYWYQQSLDQGLQFLIQYYNGEERAKGNILERFSAQQFPDLHSELNLSSLELGDSALYFCASSALPGAGGFNEQFFGPGTRLTVL.

This chain uses TRBV20-1 with TRBJ2-7; no reliable D call. The germline V gene encodes CDR1 DFQATT and CDR2 SNEGSKA (reference sequence). This CDR3 has 12 amino acids. Trimming took 3 bases from V and 4 from J, leaving 10 bases between them. For the CDR3, the DNA is TGCAGTGCTAGTGTCTCGAATTACGAGCAGTACTTC. Translating it yields CSASVSNYEQYF.

This chain uses TRBV25-1 with TRBJ2-1, with D perhaps TRBD2 (6 bases). V lost 6 bases and J 2 bases, leaving 14 bases between the germline ends. Germline CDR1 reads MGHDK; CDR2 reads SYGVNS. The CDR3 has 15 residues. CDR3 nucleotides: TGTGCCAGCAGCCAACCGACTAGGGCCTACAATGAGCAGTTCTTC. Translation: CASSQPTRAYNEQFF.

The V call is TRBV7-2, the J call TRBJ2-1; 8 nucleotides match TRBD2. With V trimmed by 3 bases and J by 6 bases, 4 bases remained unmatched. The CDR3 covers 14 residues. Germline V lookup: CDR1 SGHTA, CDR2 FQGNSA. This chain's CDR3 is CASSFGGRPNEQFF. As DNA, the CDR3 is TGTGCCAGCAGCTTTGGCGGGAGGCCCAATGAGCAGTTCTTC.

The chain links TRBV5-1 to TRBJ2-7; 13 bases are a match to TRBD2. The CDR3 spans 18 residues. The germline V gene has CDR1 SGHRS and CDR2 YFSETQ. Trimming removed 1 base from V and 1 base from J; junction bases left unmatched: 8. This CDR3 is CASSLRRKGLAGSYEQYF. In nucleotides, the CDR3 is TGCGCCAGCAGCTTGAGACGAAAGGGACTAGCGGGATCCTACGAGCAGTACTTC.

The V call is TRBV4-1, the J call TRBJ1-2; weak D call: TRBD1 (5 bases). The CDR3 loop spans 16 amino acids. Germline assignment: CDR1 MGHRA and CDR2 YSYEKL. V gave up 1 base and J gave up 4 bases, with 16 bases separating them. The CDR3 is CASSQVRDGTLYGYTF. The CDR3 DNA is TGCGCCAGCAGCCAAGTTAGGGACGGTACACTCTATGGCTACACCTTC.

The chain uses TRBV7-3 and TRBJ2-1; D is unclear. The CDR3 loop spans 15 amino acids. Trimming stripped 1 base from V and 6 bases from J, with 13 bases between. The germline V gene encodes CDR1 SGHTA and CDR2 FQGTGA. CDR3 loop: CASSLIHAGRNEQFF. CDR3 nucleotide sequence: TGTGCCAGCAGCTTAATTCATGCAGGCCGCAATGAGCAGTTCTTC. Combining the CDR3 with reference TRBV7-3 and TRBJ2-1 gives the whole variable domain GAGVSQTPSNKVTEKGKYVELRCDPISGHTALYWYRQSLGQGPEFLIYFQGTGAADDSGLPNDRFFAVRPEGSVSTLKIQRTERGDSAVYLCASSLIHAGRNEQFFGPGTRLTVL.

DNA for the CDR3: TGTGCCAGTCGAAACAGGGCCTCGCAGCCCCAGCATTTT. Translated, it gives CASRNRASQPQHF. The rearrangement joins TRBV19 to TRBJ1-5, with D maybe TRBD1 (6 bases). The CDR3 consists of 13 residues. V was shortened by 8 bases and J by 7 bases, with 15 bases between the two germline ends. Germline CDR1 and CDR2: LNHDA and SQIVND (reference sequence).

This clone was recorded once. The chain has TRBV6-5 and TRBJ2-7, with a tentative D call TRBD1 (5 bases). The CDR3 runs to 13 residues. V lost 2 bases, J lost 3 bases, and 8 bases lay in between. CDR1 is MNHEY, CDR2 SVGAGI, per germline. The CDR3: CASSYTGSYEQYF. CDR3 bases: TGTGCCAGCAGTTACACAGGTAGCTACGAGCAGTACTTC.

A single count supports this clone. The chain joins TRBV5-5 to TRBJ1-3; the D is unclear. From germline, CDR1 is SGHKS and CDR2 YYEKEE (reference sequence). The CDR3 runs to 18 residues. V dropped 4 bases and J dropped 0 bases, with 20 bases sitting between them. The CDR3 loop reads CASSLFLSAVFSGNTIYF. The CDR3 nucleotides are TGTGCCAGCAGCCTATTTCTTTCAGCCGTTTTCTCTGGAAACACCATATATTTT.

The chain has TRBV6-5 and TRBJ2-7; the D is unclear. This CDR3 has 15 amino acids. V lost 0 bases to trimming and J lost 0 bases, with 9 bases between them. CDR1 and CDR2 (germline): MNHEY, SVGAGI. The CDR3 DNA sequence: TGTGCCAGCAGTTACTCAGGCGACTCCTCCTACGAGCAGTACTTC. Protein sequence: CASSYSGDSSYEQYF.

This clone was seen a handful of times. This rearrangement joins TRBV11-3 to TRBJ2-5, with 10 nucleotides matching TRBD1. This CDR3 is 18 amino acids long. V dropped 5 bases and J dropped 4; count of bases not matched to a gene: 16. Germline V gene lookup returns CDR1 SGHNT and CDR2 YENEEA. CDR3 coding DNA: TGTGCCAGCAGCCTAAAAGAGCCCGGGACAGGGGTATCAGAGACCCAGTACTTC. Translation gives CASSLKEPGTGVSETQYF.

The CDR3 loop is CASSRDRVGQPQHF. In nucleotides, the CDR3 is TGTGCCAGCAGCCGAGACAGGGTAGGTCAGCCCCAGCATTTT. This chain connects TRBV3-1 (or the pseudogene TRBV3-2) to TRBJ1-5, with 7 nucleotides matching TRBD1. J gave up 6 bases and V 4 bases, and 6 bases lay outside the gene matches. There are 14 residues in the CDR3. Germline V lookup: CDR1 LGHDT, CDR2 YNNKEL (reference sequence).

The chain employs TRBV30 and TRBJ1-5; the match to TRBD1 covers 7 bases. Losses at the gene ends were 4 bases for V and 1 base for J; bases not matched to a gene: 7. The CDR3 has 15 amino acids. Germline V CDR1 and CDR2: GTSNPN, SVGIG (reference sequence). CDR3 region: CAWTQQGISNQPQHF. CDR3 DNA: TGTGCCTGGACCCAACAGGGGATAAGCAATCAGCCCCAGCATTTT.

The CDR3 spells CASSLDRDGRHGIDEQFF. The CDR3 DNA sequence: TGCGCCAGCAGCTTGGACAGGGATGGGAGGCATGGTATCGATGAGCAGTTCTTC. The chain combines TRBV5-1 with TRBJ2-1; the D call may be TRBD1 or TRBD2 (6 bases each). V gave up 0 bases and J gave up 8 bases, with 24 bases separating them. CDR1 is SGHRS, CDR2 YFSETQ, per germline. The CDR3 runs to 18 residues.

The chain carries TRBV6-5 and TRBJ1-6, with 7 bases aligning to TRBD1. Germline CDR1 MNHEY, CDR2 SVGAGI. Losses at the gene ends were 6 bases for V and 8 bases for J; bases not matched to a gene: 4. This CDR3 is 13 amino acids long. The CDR3 region is CASRPTGDSPLHF. The CDR3, as DNA: TGTGCCAGCAGACCTACAGGGGATTCACCCCTCCACTTT.

The chain recombines TRBV6-5 with TRBJ1-3; perhaps TRBD1 as D (5 bases). Germline loops: CDR1 MNHEY, CDR2 SVGAGI. The V end lost 0 bases, the J end lost 9 bases, and 18 bases lay between the germline ends. The CDR3 sequence is 16 residues long. CDR3 sequence reads: CASSYSLGGVGATIYF. CDR3 nucleotide sequence: TGTGCCAGCAGTTACTCCTTGGGGGGAGTTGGAGCCACCATATATTTT.

The chain links TRBV5-4 to TRBJ1-4, with unresolved D. V gave up 4 bases and J gave up 5 bases, with 18 bases separating them. CDR1 and CDR2 from the germline V gene are SGHNT and YYREEE (reference sequence). The CDR3 extends over 16 amino acids. The CDR3 DNA is TGTGCCAGCAGCCCGGACCGCGGCCGCTCCAATGAAAAACTGTTTTTT. Translating it yields CASSPDRGRSNEKLFF. Based on the CDR3 plus reference TRBV5-4 and TRBJ1-4, the full variable domain is ETGVTQSPTHLIKTRGQQVTLRCSSQSGHNTVSWYQQALGQGPQFIFQYYREEENGRGNFPPRFSGLQFPNYSSELNVNALELDDSALYLCASSPDRGRSNEKLFFGSGTQLSVL.